Below, 31 T cell receptor beta chains from the same sample are listed, as sequenced in a study of T-cell reconstitution after alpha-beta-depleted transplantation in children. The authors prepared the TCRbeta library with unique molecular identifiers. TCRdb called the PCR reads again in MiXCR, with one record for every CDR3 protein. Here the sample spans fewer than 700,000 distinct CDR3 sequences, approximately 13% being singletons. Specimen: PBMCs, mostly from graft donor cells, collected 360 days after TCRalphabeta/CD19-depleted stem cell transplant. The receptors stem from a male patient aged 10 to 17 who had a stem cell transplant for acute myeloid leukemia, so the T cells may come from the graft donor.

The table lists this clonotype with many counts. The V gene is TRBV6-5, the J gene TRBJ2-3; D possibly uses TRBD1 or TRBD2 (5 bases each). Germline CDR1 and CDR2: MNHEY and SVGAGI. The CDR3 extends over 14 amino acids. The V and J ends lost 2 bases and 2 bases respectively, with 8 bases between them. The CDR3 protein is CASSYRGLTDTQYF. In DNA form, the CDR3 reads TGTGCCAGCAGTTACCGGGGCCTCACAGATACGCAGTATTTT.

The CDR3 here is CASSFWDSYSNQPQHF. For the CDR3, the DNA is TGTGCCAGCAGTTTTTGGGACAGCTATAGCAATCAGCCCCAGCATTTT. This chain links TRBV28 with TRBJ1-5, with TRBD1 matching 7 bases. Germline V gene sequence: CDR1 MDHEN, CDR2 SYDVKM. The CDR3 has 16 residues. V lost 3 bases, J lost 0 bases, and 5 bases stayed unmatched.

The table lists this clonotype with a few counts. V and J are TRBV5-1 and TRBJ2-1, with a weak D call TRBD2 (6 bases). The CDR3 has 18 amino acids. From germline, CDR1 is SGHRS and CDR2 YFSETQ. The V gene lost 4 bases and the J gene lost 0 bases, with 20 bases spanning the gap. CDR3 coding DNA: TGCGCCAGCAGCCTCCACCCGGGACTCGCTAGCTCCTACAATGAGCAGTTCTTC. Its protein is CASSLHPGLASSYNEQFF.

This clonotype has more than one count but fewer than ten. The rearrangement uses TRBV28 and TRBJ1-1; no clear D gene. Germline assignment: CDR1 MDHEN and CDR2 SYDVKM. Between the trimmed V and J ends, which lost 2 bases and 8 bases, there was a span of 12 bases. CDR3 length: 13 residues. CDR3 protein: CASSLTQVAEAFF. The CDR3 bases are TGTGCCAGCAGTTTAACTCAGGTCGCCGAAGCTTTCTTT.

This clonotype was found a few times. CDR3 bases: TGTGCCAGCGGATTCTCTCGGGCTAGCGGGGGGAGTGAGCAGTTCTTC. This translates into CASGFSRASGGSEQFF. The V call is TRBV6-2 or TRBV6-3, the J call TRBJ2-1, with 11 bases fitting TRBD2. The germline V gene encodes CDR1 MNHEY and CDR2 SVGEGT. J was trimmed by 9 bases and V by 8 bases; bases with no gene match: 15. The CDR3 is 16 residues long.

This clonotype came up many times. CDR3 residues: CASSRLRLAGSTDTQYF. In DNA, the CDR3 is TGTGCCAGCAGTCGCCTTAGACTAGCGGGGTCCACAGATACGCAGTATTTT. J is TRBJ2-3 and V is TRBV28; 11 bases fit TRBD2. The CDR3 extends over 17 amino acids. V was clipped by 5 bases and J by 2 bases; unmatched bases: 9. Germline V gene lookup returns CDR1 MDHEN and CDR2 SYDVKM.

On this clonotype itself: A much more abundant neighbour one base away suggests this may be a read error. Here the CDR3 omits its conserved ending phenylalanine or tryptophan, so a read error is the likely source. The chain combines TRBV27 with TRBJ1-1; D is undetermined. Germline V gene lookup returns CDR1 MNHEY and CDR2 SMNVEV (reference sequence). V was pared by 5 bases and J by 0 bases, with 10 bases between. The CDR3 runs 14 residues. The CDR3 loop reads CASSRGLLNTEAFY. Written as DNA, the CDR3 is TGTGCCAGCAGTAGAGGGTTGTTGAACACTGAAGCTTTCTAT.

This clonotype was seen once. The chain is built from TRBV7-6 and TRBJ2-5, with D unclear. CDR1 is SGHVS and CDR2 is FNYEAQ in the germline V gene. Trimming took 5 bases from V and 7 from J, leaving 14 bases between them. The CDR3 extends over 13 amino acids. CDR3 DNA sequence: TGTGCCAGCAGCAGAGACCTAGTATCGACCCAGTACTTC. It codes for CASSRDLVSTQYF. Complete variable domain (other parts from reference TRBV7-6 and TRBJ2-5): GAGVSQSPRYKVTKRGQDVALRCDPISGHVSLYWYRQALGQGPEFLTYFNYEAQQDKSGLPNDRFSAERPEGSISTLTIQRTEQRDSAMYRCASSRDLVSTQYFGPGTRLLVL.

V and J are TRBV30 and TRBJ2-7; D may be TRBD2 (5 bases). V lost 0 bases to trimming and J lost 1 base, with 10 bases between them. CDR1 is GTSNPN, CDR2 SVGIG, per germline (reference sequence). This CDR3 comprises 14 residues. In nucleotides, the CDR3 is TGTGCCTGGAGTGTGCCCAGGAGGTCCTACGAGCAGTACTTC. Translating gives CAWSVPRRSYEQYF.

The table lists this clonotype with a few counts. CDR3 loop: CASSGERLAGDSYEQYF. DNA for the CDR3: TGTGCCAGCAGTGGTGAAAGACTAGCGGGGGACTCCTACGAGCAGTACTTC. The chain carries TRBV25-1 and TRBJ2-7; 12 bases are shared with TRBD2. V shed 4 bases and J 0 bases; nucleotides not matched to a gene: 7. CDR1 MGHDK and CDR2 SYGVNS come from the germline V gene. The CDR3 totals 17 residues.

This clonotype was seen only a few times. The gene calls are TRBV28 and TRBJ1-3; 11 bases match TRBD1. This CDR3 has 14 amino acids. Germline V gene data show CDR1 as MDHEN and CDR2 as SYDVKM. V was pared by 6 bases and J by 2 bases, with 0 bases of the junction left unmatched. CDR3 sequence: CASRGQGAGNTIYF. The CDR3 DNA follows: TGTGCCAGCAGGGGACAGGGGGCTGGAAACACCATATATTTT.

The sample holds many counts of this clonotype. The V call is TRBV5-1, the J call TRBJ2-5; TRBD1 might be the D (6 bases). The V end lost 1 base, the J end lost 7 bases, and 14 bases lay between the germline ends. The germline gives CDR1 SGHRS, CDR2 YFSETQ. The CDR3 contains 14 residues. CDR3 sequence: CASSLTRGPPTQYF. The CDR3 bases are TGCGCCAGCAGCTTGACCAGGGGTCCTCCGACCCAGTACTTC. The whole variable domain, remainder taken from reference TRBV5-1 and TRBJ2-5, is KAGVTQTPRYLIKTRGQQVTLSCSPISGHRSVSWYQQTPGQGLQFLFEYFSETQRNKGNFPGRFSGRQFSNSRSEMNVSTLELGDSALYLCASSLTRGPPTQYFGPGTRLLVL.

This clonotype was counted many times. This rearrangement joins TRBV28 to TRBJ2-7; D perhaps matches TRBD2 (6 bases). The CDR3 contains 15 residues. Germline values: CDR1 MDHEN, CDR2 SYDVKM. The V end lost 4 bases, the J end lost 0 bases, and 13 bases lay between the germline ends. The CDR3 DNA follows: TGTGCCAGCAGTTCATGGGGGGACCCCTCCTACGAGCAGTACTTC. It codes for CASSSWGDPSYEQYF.

V and J are TRBV4-3 and TRBJ2-1, with 10 bases matching TRBD2. V shed 1 base and J 4 bases; nucleotides not matched to a gene: 10. The CDR3 has 18 residues. Germline CDR1 and CDR2: LGHNA and YSLEER. The CDR3: CASSQGGDWTSGYNEQFF. The CDR3 DNA reads as TGCGCCAGCAGCCAAGGTGGGGATTGGACTAGCGGTTACAATGAGCAGTTCTTC.

This clonotype came up a few times. This rearrangement joins TRBV6-6 to TRBJ2-2; 7 bases map to TRBD2. This CDR3 has 12 residues. With V trimmed by 11 bases and J by 8 bases, 8 bases remained unmatched. Germline CDR1 reads MNHNY; CDR2 reads SVGAGI (reference sequence). CDR3 sequence: CAGTAGAGELFF. For the CDR3, the DNA is TGTGCCGGGACCGCGGGAGCGGGGGAGCTGTTTTTT.

This clonotype was seen more than once but under ten times. CDR3 protein: CSARFRDRIIYEQYF. The CDR3, as DNA: TGCAGTGCTAGATTCCGGGACAGGATAATTTACGAGCAGTACTTC. J is TRBJ2-7 and V is TRBV20-1, with 8 bases fitting TRBD1. Germline CDR1 is DFQATT and CDR2 is SNEGSKA (reference sequence). The CDR3 has 15 residues. The V segment lost 2 bases and the J segment 4 bases; nucleotides outside the gene matches: 10.

The J gene is TRBJ2-2, the V gene TRBV30; D remains unclear. CDR1 GTSNPN and CDR2 SVGIG come from the germline V gene (reference sequence). V lost 0 bases to trimming and J lost 0 bases, with 5 bases between them. This CDR3 region has 14 residues. The CDR3 bases are TGTGCCTGGAGTGTACGAGCGAACACCGGGGAGCTGTTTTTT. Protein: CAWSVRANTGELFF.

This clonotype was observed a few times. The rearrangement links TRBV6-2 or TRBV6-3 to TRBJ2-1; a possible D gene is TRBD2 (6 bases). With 6 bases removed from V and 8 bases from J, the gap between germline ends came to 17 bases. Looked up from germline, CDR1 is MNHEY and CDR2 is SVGEGT. The CDR3 runs 14 residues. The CDR3 reads CASRSGLTVDEQFF. As DNA, the CDR3 is TGTGCCAGCAGATCCGGACTAACCGTGGATGAGCAGTTCTTC.

In its sample, this clonotype was seen a few times. The genes are TRBV29-1 and TRBJ2-3; 9 positions agree with TRBD2. J was trimmed by 6 bases and V by 4 bases; bases with no gene match: 5. The CDR3 is made up of 13 amino acids. Germline values: CDR1 SQVTM, CDR2 ANQGSEA. CDR3 amino acids: CSVGRGLADTQYF. CDR3 DNA sequence: TGCAGCGTTGGCCGTGGACTAGCGGATACGCAGTATTTT.

This clonotype was detected ten times or more. This rearrangement joins TRBV20-1 to TRBJ2-1, with D hard to call. V was cut by 5 bases and J by 7 bases, with 9 bases left in between. The germline V gene encodes CDR1 DFQATT and CDR2 SNEGSKA (reference sequence). The CDR3 length is 11 residues. In DNA, the CDR3 is TGCAGTGCTTCCGTTCAAAATGAGCAGTTCTTC. This encodes CSASVQNEQFF.

As concerns this clonotype: One end of the junction does not line up with germline, which may come from a read error. The chain links TRBV7-8 to TRBJ2-2, with a tentative D call TRBD2 (5 bases). In germline, CDR1 is SGHVS, CDR2 FQNEAQ. The CDR3 totals 13 residues. The CDR3 here is CASSFSNTGEMFF. For the CDR3, the DNA is TGTGCCAGCAGCTTTAGTAACACCGGGGAGATGTTTTTT.

The chain uses TRBV24-1 and TRBJ2-7; 8 nucleotides line up with TRBD1. Unmatched junction bases numbered 10, after V lost 4 bases and J lost 3 bases. This CDR3 is built from 16 residues. In germline, CDR1 is KGHDR, CDR2 SFDVKD. The CDR3 here is CATSDRGQGLNYEQYF. CDR3 nucleotide sequence: TGTGCCACCAGTGACCGTGGACAGGGTCTCAACTACGAGCAGTACTTC.

This clonotype occurred a few times. J is TRBJ2-5 and V is TRBV7-9, with D possibly matching TRBD2 (5 bases). The CDR3 has 12 residues. Trimming left V 1 base short and J 7 bases short, with 7 bases between. CDR1 and CDR2 (germline): SEHNR, FQNEAQ (reference sequence). CDR3 sequence (DNA): TGTGCCAGCAGCTTAGTAAGCGGGACCCAGTACTTC. It specifies CASSLVSGTQYF.

The gene calls are TRBV29-1 and TRBJ2-2, with 11 bases identical to TRBD2. The CDR3 contains 16 residues. Germline loops: CDR1 SQVTM, CDR2 ANQGSEA. Germline trimming cut 4 bases from V and 2 bases from J; bases unmatched to any gene: 6. This CDR3 is CSVAPTSGRNTGELFF. The DNA for the CDR3 is TGCAGCGTTGCCCCTACTAGCGGGAGAAACACCGGGGAGCTGTTTTTT.

As to this clonotype: This may stem from a read error, because a much larger clone lies one nucleotide away. The chain carries TRBV5-4 and TRBJ2-1; 8 bases map to TRBD2. V shed 2 bases and J 9 bases; nucleotides not matched to a gene: 1. Germline-derived CDR1 and CDR2 are SGHNT and YYREEE (reference sequence). The CDR3 consists of 12 residues. CDR3 in DNA: TGTGCCAGCAGCTTACTAGCGGTTGAGCAGTTCTTC. Translating it yields CASSLLAVEQFF.

This clonotype was counted at least ten times. The chain recombines TRBV6-5 with TRBJ2-7; D is uncertain. This CDR3 spans 14 amino acids. The germline V and J ends were trimmed by 2 bases and 0 bases, with 8 bases remaining between them. Per the germline V gene, CDR1 is MNHEY and CDR2 is SVGAGI. DNA for the CDR3: TGTGCCAGCAGTTACGACCTTGGCTCCTACGAGCAGTACTTC. This codes for CASSYDLGSYEQYF.

This clonotype occurred a few times. V gene TRBV20-1 combines with J gene TRBJ2-3; tentatively, D is TRBD1 or TRBD2 (5 bases each). Trimming pared 8 bases from V and 2 bases from J, leaving 11 bases between. CDR1 and CDR2 (germline): DFQATT, SNEGSKA (reference sequence). CDR3 length equals 12 residues. The CDR3 region is CSTGTFTDTQYF. CDR3 bases: TGCAGTACTGGGACCTTCACAGATACGCAGTATTTT.

This clonotype was counted between two and nine times. The rearrangement uses TRBV28 and TRBJ2-3; D gene unclear. Germline CDR1 is MDHEN and CDR2 is SYDVKM. The CDR3 spans 15 residues. Trimming took 5 bases from V and 0 from J, leaving 12 bases between them. The CDR3 sequence: CASSPRYPSTDTQYF. The CDR3 DNA is TGTGCCAGCAGTCCCAGATATCCTAGCACAGATACGCAGTATTTT.

CDR3 loop: CASSLANDEQFF. The CDR3 DNA reads as TGTGCCAGCAGCTTGGCCAACGATGAGCAGTTCTTC. This chain links TRBV5-6 with TRBJ2-1; D call uncertain. The CDR3 contains 12 residues. Germline CDR1 and CDR2: SGHDT and YYEEEE. V gave up 0 bases and J gave up 8 bases, with 6 bases separating them.

CDR3 region: CASSVDNRAFYEQYF. The DNA of the CDR3 is TGTGCCAGCAGCGTAGACAATAGAGCCTTCTACGAGCAGTACTTC. The genes are TRBV9 and TRBJ2-7, with unresolved D. Trimming took 0 bases from V and 3 from J, leaving 13 bases between them. Germline CDR1 and CDR2: SGDLS and YYNGEE. The CDR3 has 15 amino acids.

The DNA of the CDR3 is TGTGCCAGCAGTTTAAGCCCCGGGACGCCCCTATTCTTC. Protein sequence: CASSLSPGTPLFF. The chain couples TRBV28 to TRBJ2-1; the D call may be TRBD1 or TRBD2 (5 bases each). The germline V gene encodes CDR1 MDHEN and CDR2 SYDVKM. The CDR3 has 13 residues. Trimming took 2 bases from V and 16 from J, leaving 18 bases between them.